This T cell receptor beta chain is drawn from a study of T cells in Graves' hyperthyroidism and ophthalmopathy. The TCR beta CDR3 regions underwent amplification using RNA transcripts as the source. The study used the HTBI primer set for a first-round RT-PCR of the TCR CDR3. One entry per CDR3 protein results from TCRdb running MiXCR on the multiplex PCR reads. Of around 340,000 distinct CDR3 sequences listed, approximately 15% are singletons. As for this clonotype: As yet, its antigen is unknown.

General observations from the study: The blood repertoire included most of the expanded thyroid clonotypes above 0.001.

The CDR3 sequence is 16 residues long. After removal of 2 bases from V and 0 bases from J, the junction contained 4 bases not matched to a gene. Per germline, CDR1 ENHRY and CDR2 SYGVKD. The chain recombines TRBV10-3 with TRBJ2-7; TRBD2 matches at 10 bases. The sample taken for sequencing was blood. This sequence was found in a woman aged 30 to 39 with Graves' hyperthyroidism. In DNA form, the CDR3 reads TGTGCCATCAGTGAGCCAAGACTAGCGGGCTCCTACGAGCAGTACTTC. Translating gives CAISEPRLAGSYEQYF.